This is a list of T cell receptor beta chains from one sample in a study of blood T cell repertoires in COVID-19. Produced via immunoSEQ multiplex PCR; TCRdb's table is partial and in-frame only. The top ten clones hold roughly 3.9% of a sample with some 150,000 clones, 86% of them seen once. The material sequenced was PBMCs or T cells enriched from blood (not recorded which). The receptors originated from a man between 45 and 60 years old who had recovered from COVID-19. Both conserved end residues are part of each CDR3. D genes are given only for firm matches. Not every row has a clone size; where given, it reads once, few, many or a size class.

j_call v_call d_call clone_size cdr3_aa cdr3_nt
TRBJ2-3 TRBV11-3 . . CASSLVAGTDTQYF TGTGCCAGCAGCTTAGTTGCGGGCACAGATACGCAGTATTTT
TRBJ2-3 TRBV19 . . CASSIGTTQYF TGTGCCAGTAGTATAGGGACAACGCAGTATTTT
TRBJ1-5 TRBV6-2/TRBV6-3 . . CASSYSGGESQPQHF TGTGCCAGCAGTTATTCGGGGGGCGAAAGCCAGCCCCAGCATTTT
TRBJ1-1 TRBV19 . . CASSTDRNTEAFF TGTGCCAGTAGTACCGACAGGAACACTGAAGCTTTCTTT
TRBJ1-2 TRBV2 . . CATSRQGYGYTF TGTGCCACTTCCAGACAAGGCTATGGCTACACCTTC
TRBJ1-1 TRBV19 . . CASSITGTEAFF TGTGCCAGTAGTATTACTGGCACTGAAGCTTTCTTT
TRBJ2-5 TRBV7-2 . . CASSLAAGASQETQYF TGTGCCAGCAGCTTAGCGGCGGGGGCGTCGCAAGAGACCCAGTACTTC
TRBJ1-5 TRBV30 . . CAWGGAQPQHF TGTGCCTGGGGTGGAGCTCAGCCCCAGCATTTT
TRBJ1-1 TRBV3-1/TRBV3-2 . . CASSPSGGGTEAFF TGTGCCAGCAGCCCCTCGGGGGGCGGCACTGAAGCTTTCTTT
TRBJ2-3 TRBV19 TRBD2 . CASSLHGLAGGTDTQYF TGTGCCAGTAGTCTACACGGACTAGCGGGAGGTACAGATACGCAGTATTTT
TRBJ1-2 TRBV7-2 TRBD1 . CASSAAGTGSGRRGYTF TGTGCCAGCAGCGCGGCCGGGACAGGGAGCGGCCGGCGGGGCTACACCTTC
TRBJ1-1 TRBV13 TRBD1 . CASSLGGQPTEAFF TGTGCCAGCAGCTTAGGGGGACAGCCCACTGAAGCTTTCTTT
TRBJ1-5 TRBV28 . once CASRSLLSSNQPQHF TGTGCCAGCAGGAGTCTCCTTTCCAGCAATCAGCCCCAGCATTTT
TRBJ1-1 TRBV30 . . CAWGALAQWETEAFF TGTGCCTGGGGCGCCTTAGCGCAGTGGGAGACTGAAGCTTTCTTT
TRBJ2-7 TRBV4-3 TRBD2 . CASSQGGLAGAFEQYF TGCGCCAGCAGCCAAGGAGGACTAGCGGGAGCGTTCGAGCAGTACTTC
TRBJ1-5 TRBV11-3 TRBD1 . CASSYMGQGADQPQHF TGTGCCAGCAGCTACATGGGACAGGGGGCGGATCAGCCCCAGCATTTT
TRBJ1-1 TRBV6-5 . . CASSSRGTEAFF TGTGCCAGCAGTAGCCGGGGGACTGAAGCTTTCTTT
TRBJ1-4 TRBV4-3 . . CASSLGGPNEKLFF TGCGCCAGCAGCCTGGGGGGGCCTAATGAAAAACTGTTTTTT
TRBJ2-7 TRBV5-1 TRBD2 few CASSFGGRTYEQYF TGCGCCAGCAGCTTCGGCGGGAGGACCTACGAGCAGTACTTC
TRBJ2-6 TRBV15 . once CATSRDRSGANVLTF TGTGCCACCAGCAGAGACCGCTCTGGGGCCAACGTCCTGACTTTC
TRBJ1-1 TRBV10-2 TRBD1 . CASGGQGARYSEAFF TGCGCCAGCGGGGGACAGGGGGCGCGTTACTCTGAAGCTTTCTTT
TRBJ2-1 TRBV11-3 TRBD2 . CASSFGGRRNEQFF TGTGCCAGCAGTTTTGGCGGGAGAAGAAATGAGCAGTTCTTC
TRBJ1-1 TRBV7-2 TRBD1 . CASSPVTSGGTEAFF TGTGCCAGCAGCCCCGTAACGTCAGGGGGAACTGAAGCTTTCTTT
TRBJ2-5 TRBV10-3 TRBD2 . CAISLGLASETQYF TGTGCCATCAGCCTCGGACTAGCATCAGAGACCCAGTACTTC
TRBJ1-1 TRBV28 . once CASSPPGQGSVF TGTGCCAGCAGCCCCCCCGGGCAGGGGTCCGTCTTT
TRBJ2-5 TRBV5-6 TRBD1 . CASLDRGIDETQYF TGTGCCAGCCTGGACAGGGGGATAGACGAGACCCAGTACTTC
TRBJ2-7 TRBV21-1 . . CASSIGLASNEQYF TGTGCCAGCAGCATTGGACTAGCGAGCAACGAGCAGTACTTC
TRBJ2-1 TRBV19 . . CASSIGRTGNNEQFF TGTGCCAGTAGTATAGGCAGAACAGGGAACAATGAGCAGTTCTTC
TRBJ1-6 TRBV4-1 . few CASSQAVGFDNSPLHF TGCGCCAGCAGCCAAGCAGTTGGTTTCGATAATTCACCCCTCCACTTT
TRBJ1-1 TRBV10-3 . . CAISGGDSLNTEAFF TGTGCCATCAGTGGGGGGGACTCGTTGAACACTGAAGCTTTCTTT
TRBJ2-1 TRBV2 . . CASTREYNEQFF TGTGCCAGCACGCGCGAATACAATGAGCAGTTCTTC
TRBJ2-3 TRBV19 . few CASTTLGGASDTQYF TGTGCCAGTACCACTCTCGGCGGAGCTTCAGATACGCAGTATTTT
TRBJ1-5 TRBV6-4 . . CASSGDSSNQPQHF TGTGCCAGCAGTGGGGACTCTAGCAATCAGCCCCAGCATTTT
TRBJ1-2 TRBV18 . . CASSPDTPSYTF TGTGCCAGCTCACCAGACACCCCAAGCTACACCTTC
TRBJ2-5 TRBV28 . . CASSLTGGETQYF TGTGCCAGCAGTTTAACGGGTGGGGAGACCCAGTACTTC
TRBJ2-7 TRBV6-5 . . CASLPSQETYEQYF TGTGCCAGCCTCCCCTCGCAAGAGACCTACGAGCAGTACTTC
TRBJ2-6 TRBV28 TRBD1 . CASSLRQGAGGANVLTF TGTGCCAGCAGTTTAAGACAGGGGGCGGGAGGGGCCAACGTCCTGACTTTC
TRBJ1-6 TRBV9 TRBD1 . CASSAGTGGGSPLHF TGTGCCAGCAGCGCCGGGACAGGGGGCGGTTCACCCCTCCACTTT
TRBJ2-1 TRBV5-1 . . CASSLYNEQFF TGCGCCAGCAGCCTATACAATGAGCAGTTCTTC
TRBJ2-1 TRBV7-2 TRBD2 . CASSPGLIYNEQFF TGTGCCAGCAGCCCGGGACTAATCTACAATGAGCAGTTCTTC
TRBJ2-7 TRBV19 TRBD1 . CASSTLASSGTGQYF TGTGCCAGTAGTACCCTAGCATCCTCCGGGACAGGGCAGTACTTC
TRBJ2-3 TRBV5-1 . once CASRQGTDTQYF TGCGCCAGCAGACAAGGCACAGATACGCAGTATTTT
TRBJ1-5 TRBV30 TRBD1 . CAWSPRQGSLNQPQHF TGTGCCTGGAGTCCCAGACAGGGGAGCCTCAATCAGCCCCAGCATTTT
TRBJ2-7 TRBV7-3 . . CASSFGSSYEQYF TGTGCCAGCAGCTTTGGGAGCTCCTACGAGCAGTACTTC
TRBJ2-5 TRBV5-4 TRBD2 . CASSLRLAGGETQYF TGTGCCAGCAGCTTGAGGCTAGCGGGCGGGGAGACCCAGTACTTC
TRBJ1-2 TRBV28 . . CASLTGGRDGYGYTF TGTGCCAGCCTAACTGGGGGGAGGGATGGCTATGGCTACACCTTC
TRBJ2-7 TRBV7-6 TRBD1 . CASSSYRDRTEQYF TGTGCCAGCAGCTCGTACCGGGACAGGACCGAGCAGTACTTC
TRBJ2-3 TRBV4-3 TRBD2 . CASSLGRRWGTDTQYF TGCGCCAGCAGCCTCGGGAGGCGGTGGGGCACAGATACGCAGTATTTT
TRBJ2-3 TRBV28 TRBD2 . CASSLERGTADTQYF TGTGCCAGCAGTCTGGAGCGGGGGACCGCAGATACGCAGTATTTT
TRBJ1-4 TRBV2 TRBD1 . CASSGTGNEKLFF TGTGCCAGCAGTGGGACAGGGAACGAAAAACTGTTTTTT
TRBJ2-2 TRBV15 TRBD2 few CATSRDLKGLAGGRTGELFF TGTGCCACCAGCAGAGATTTGAAGGGACTAGCGGGGGGGCGAACCGGGGAGCTGTTTTTT
TRBJ2-2 TRBV18 TRBD2 few CASSPRIAGVGNTGELFF TGTGCCAGCTCACCCCGGATAGCGGGAGTTGGGAACACCGGGGAGCTGTTTTTT
TRBJ1-1 TRBV4-3 TRBD1 . CASGTARTNTEAFF TGCGCCAGTGGGACAGCCAGAACGAACACTGAAGCTTTCTTT
TRBJ1-1 TRBV11-2 . . CASRIVNTEAFF TGTGCCAGCCGAATAGTGAACACTGAAGCTTTCTTT